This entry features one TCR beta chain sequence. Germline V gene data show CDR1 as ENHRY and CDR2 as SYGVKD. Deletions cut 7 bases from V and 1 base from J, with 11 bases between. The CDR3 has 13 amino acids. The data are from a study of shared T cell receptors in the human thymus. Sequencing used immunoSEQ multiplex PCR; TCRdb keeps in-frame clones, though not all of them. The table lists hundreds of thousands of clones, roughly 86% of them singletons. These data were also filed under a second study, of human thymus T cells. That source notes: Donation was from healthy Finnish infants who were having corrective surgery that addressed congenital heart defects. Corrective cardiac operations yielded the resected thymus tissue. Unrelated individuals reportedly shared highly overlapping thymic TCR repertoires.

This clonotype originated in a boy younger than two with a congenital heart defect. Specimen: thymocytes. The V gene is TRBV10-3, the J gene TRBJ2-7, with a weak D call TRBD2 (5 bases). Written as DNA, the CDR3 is TGTGCCATCATGACTAACCGATCCTACGAGCAGTACTTC. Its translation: CAIMTNRSYEQYF.